A single T cell receptor beta chain is shown here with its context. Antigen specificity is unknown. The quantity of DNA used in unsorted PBMC replicate PCRs was approximately 300 ng, corresponding to about 30,000 T cell genomes. The assay was immunoSEQ multiplex PCR, and TCRdb's table has in-frame clones only and misses some. The sample consists of about 470,000 clones, roughly three quarters of them appearing once. This entry belongs to a study of shared clonotypes between healthy human individuals. Whole-study findings and limits: The study drew on few donors, limiting represented genetic and exposure-history diversity.

Healthy and HIV-negative, the adult donors had no recent acute infections or vaccinations. Some 100 million PBMCs went into genomic DNA for unsorted samples. The ends lost 7 bases at V and 4 bases at J; junction bases unmatched: 5. The CDR3 length is 14 residues. Germline assignment: CDR1 MDHEN and CDR2 SYDVKM. This clonotype was obtained from a woman aged 40 to 50 in good health. Some clones in this sample may be carry-over from other donors' samples. The chain employs TRBV28 and TRBJ2-1, with 9 bases fitting TRBD2. Sequenced material: PBMCs. CDR3 sequence reads: CASIPGLAYNEQFF. Written as DNA, the CDR3 is TGTGCCAGCATCCCGGGACTAGCTTACAATGAGCAGTTCTTC.